The 4 T cell receptor beta chains below come from one sample, sequenced in a study of response to subunit inactivated influenza vaccine. In TCRdb, the RT-PCR reads were re-called with MiXCR into one record per CDR3 protein. The table lists just over 300,000 distinct CDR3 sequences, around a fifth of them singletons. The material sequenced was PBMCs from blood, taken 21 months after vaccination. All receptors derive from a man between 50 and 69 years old who received an inactivated influenza vaccine.

The sample holds a few counts of this clonotype. The chain has TRBV7-2 and TRBJ1-2, with 8 bases that match TRBD1. The J segment lost 4 bases and the V segment lost 3 bases, leaving 7 bases of the junction unmatched. Germline V gene data show CDR1 as SGHTA and CDR2 as FQGNSA. The CDR3 extends over 15 amino acids. The DNA for the CDR3 is TGTGCCAGCAGCTTCGGGGGGGGACAGGTCTATGGCTACACCTTC. Amino acid sequence: CASSFGGGQVYGYTF.

The chain uses TRBV5-5 and TRBJ1-1; D possibly corresponds to TRBD1 (6 bases). V was pared by 0 bases and J by 0 bases, with 9 bases between. Germline CDR1 and CDR2: SGHKS and YYEKEE (reference sequence). This CDR3 has 15 residues. CDR3 sequence: CASSLVDSMNTEAFF. DNA for the CDR3: TGTGCCAGCAGCTTGGTGGACAGTATGAACACTGAAGCTTTCTTT. The full variable domain, with the rest looked up from reference TRBV5-5 and TRBJ1-1, is DAGVTQSPTHLIKTRGQQVTLRCSPISGHKSVSWYQQVLGQGPQFIFQYYEKEERGRGNFPDRFSARQFPNYSSELNVNALLLGDSALYLCASSLVDSMNTEAFFGQGTRLTVV.

In this sample, this clonotype turned up a few times. The genes are TRBV9 and TRBJ2-1; 7 nucleotides align to TRBD2. CDR1 SGDLS and CDR2 YYNGEE come from the germline V gene. The CDR3 extends over 15 amino acids. Trimming at V came to 4 bases and at J to 7 bases, leaving 11 bases not matched to a gene. The CDR3 sequence is CASSSAGAVGNEQFF. CDR3 bases: TGTGCCAGCAGCTCCGCGGGAGCCGTTGGTAATGAGCAGTTCTTC.

This chain joins TRBV10-3 and TRBJ1-1, with D maybe TRBD1 (5 bases). V lost 4 bases and J lost 3, with 9 bases in between. The CDR3 runs to 13 residues. The germline CDR1 and CDR2 sequences are ENHRY and SYGVKD. The CDR3 reads CAISGGDDTEAFF. The CDR3 DNA follows: TGTGCCATCAGTGGGGGGGATGACACTGAAGCTTTCTTT.